The source of this T cell receptor (beta chain) is a study of cytomegalovirus exposure and HLA in healthy donors (dated 2017 in TCRdb). Regarding the study in general: According to an earlier analysis of 550 to 700 of the donors, 150 million to 200 million T cells yielded roughly 100 million unique TCR beta sequences and about 300 Gb of sequence data. Roughly five DR-DQ haplotypes were treated as single units for association and clustering because of strong linkage in the cohort. To predict cytomegalovirus infection status, the study combined high-throughput TCR immunosequencing, statistical association of individual TCRs with disease status, and machine learning. HLA typing covered class I and class II loci at four-digit resolution. The genetic ancestry cluster associated with self-reported Caucasian donors included over 80% of the approximately 430 genotyped donors. In a later genetic analysis, genome-wide SNP genotypes for about three fifths of the 666 donors were used, and that subset was treated as a discovery cohort. Typing coverage differed by locus: A, B, C, DRB1 and DQB1 were typed in roughly 620-640 donors, DQA1 in approximately 520, DPA1 in approximately 600, and DPB1 in just under 490. Among around 400 genotyped donors of the cohort, an average of about 220,000 unique TCR beta nucleotide sequences was sequenced per donor, of which roughly 17% were non-productive. The study aimed to test whether signatures of past pathogen exposure could be identified by cataloging public T cell receptors. To decide whether each TCR beta V gene segment behaved as functional or pseudogenic, an earlier analysis of 587 of the donors relied on high-throughput TCR beta sequencing. Roughly 300 gigabases of sequencing data and some 85 million unique TCR sequences were included in an early release covering about 700 HLA-typed donors. In a later analysis, previously published TCR beta repertoires from several hundred donors were re-analyzed and high-resolution HLA genotyping was added so that TCR occurrence patterns could be studied. Alongside the repertoire data, information on donor age, sex, ethnicity and CMV serostatus was compiled. Rather than drawing on any new phenotypic data, the later analysis identified candidate immune exposures from TCR beta sequences and the way those sequences occurred across donors. Every repertoire in the discovery cohort had been generated on one and the same sequencing platform. The T cell repertoires of under 700 subjects were profiled by immunosequencing and related to cytomegalovirus serostatus. Besides the first cohort of 666 subjects, a separate validation cohort made up of 120 different subjects was used.

The CDR3 runs 14 residues from the cysteine to the phenylalanine. Only the CDR3 DNA is retained, 42 bases long and in frame from the first base. The germline V gene sets CDR1 to LGHNT and CDR2 to FRNRAP. V has 6 bases trimmed and J has 5 bases trimmed; junction bases matching no gene number 4. General study outcomes and caveats: Most TCR sequences were seen in very few donors, while some public TCRs were found in many individuals. A few of the identified cytomegalovirus-associated TCR beta chains were confirmed in vitro to be specific for cytomegalovirus antigens. Correlated functional status among segregating V segments might reflect linkage disequilibrium, but an unknown experimental factor could not be ruled out. In a later analysis, several top co-occurrence clusters were reported to appear linked to parvovirus B19, influenza, CMV and Epstein-Barr virus. Compared with the approximately 670-donor mean, donors in an Asian-associated ancestry cluster had fewer N-insertions in productive TCRs, according to a later genetic analysis. Immune exposure information for the cohort was limited to CMV serostatus. V-gene and J-gene trimming of TCR beta chains was associated with a missense DCLRE1C variant in a later genetic analysis, and the association was replicated in an independent cohort. Cytomegalovirus status was reported to be diagnosed by the classifier with high specificity and sensitivity in both the original and validation cohorts. A total of fewer than 200 TCR beta chains were listed by the study as associated with cytomegalovirus. A later analysis found that most CMV-associated TCR beta chains appeared HLA-restricted, with HLA associations seemingly driven largely by CMV exposure. Presence/absence analyses assumed roughly uniform sequencing depth across donors, an assumption that may not hold. HLA typing was unavailable for some donors at each locus, so association tests used only the typed subset. A further reported finding was that TCR beta sequences accurately predicted the HLA-A and HLA-B alleles for most subjects in the first cohort. Because counts were too low, about 15 rarely observed V segments, including chromosome 9 orphons, were left out of the earlier analysis of about 620 of the donors. A group of highly shared sequence variants was considered likely to be a technical artifact of the sequencing pipeline. The authors suggested that the approach could potentially be extended to other disease states and immunological phenotypes. An earlier analysis of some 560 of the donors showed that most TCR beta V segments appeared in productive rearrangements either about 87% or about 30% of the time, which broadly matched IMGT annotations. Strong co-occurrence of HLA alleles, especially DR and DQ, made assigning TCR associations to individual alleles difficult. Some IMGT-functional V segments, including TRBV6-2 and TRBV6-3, could not be told apart with the 87-base-pair reads, so those segments were excluded. Compared with equally common non-associated chains, HLA-associated TCR beta chains in a later analysis were more clonally expanded and had lower generation probabilities. Only TCR beta chains were sequenced in this cohort, and the absence of alpha or paired-chain data limited detectable features. In a later analysis, TCR association rates were found to vary across HLA loci, with the most associated TCRs seen for DRB1 alleles and the fewest for HLA-C alleles. At a false discovery rate of 0.05, a later analysis linked 16,951 TCR beta sequences to specific HLA alleles.

About this clone: This clone's antigen is unknown. Base qualities were left out, and no much larger clone turns up one base away.

Library method: the immunoSEQ multiplex PCR assay. For the multiplex PCR, a mixture combining 60 forward primers for TCR Vbeta segments and 13 reverse primers for TCR Jbeta segments was used. The CDR3 region of rearranged TCR beta genes was amplified from genomic DNA with a multiplex PCR assay. The Illumina HiSeq System was used to sequence the amplified TCR beta libraries as 87-base-pair reads. The original methods were these. In a later analysis, tens of millions of unique TCR beta chains were counted across the approximately 620 repertoires, and approximately 11 million of these chains were shared by at least two donors. Raw reads were error-corrected and collapsed into unique sequences with a nearest-neighbor algorithm that merged closely related sequences to remove PCR and sequencing errors. To assign V, D and J gene segments, CDR3 sequences were aligned to IMGT reference sequences. Each retained sequence needed at least a six-nucleotide match to both a V gene segment and a J gene segment. A rearrangement was called productive if the CDR3 had no stop codons and remained in frame with V and J, and every other rearrangement was called non-productive. CDR3 was defined according to IMGT convention as the region running from the second conserved V-encoded cysteine to the conserved J-encoded phenylalanine. In an earlier analysis of just under 600 of the donors, sequences lacking an unambiguous match to a single V gene segment were excluded. An earlier analysis of about 600 of the donors called V segments functional above 56.7% productive rearrangements and segregating when the between-donor standard deviation exceeded 5%. A statistical classification framework was built to diagnose cytomegalovirus status from the catalog of TCR beta chain sequences. In a later analysis, V and J genes were assigned by comparing TCR nucleotide sequences against IMGT/GENE-DB human TR gene sequences. The TCRdist pipeline was used in a later analysis to assign CDR3 sequences and most-parsimonious VDJ recombination scenarios. In a later analysis, each TCR beta chain was defined by its CDR3 amino acid sequence together with its V-gene family, and reads without a unique V-gene family were excluded. A later analysis removed 592 highly shared, low-generation-probability nucleotide sequences to deal with suspected cross-contamination and a sequencing artifact. For each public chain, a later analysis derived a clonal expansion index from normalized ranks of inferred template counts within each repertoire. In a later analysis, generation probabilities were computed with a VDJ recombination model fitted to out-of-frame rearrangements, and the resulting probabilities were checked against IGoR. In a later analysis, hypergeometric tests were used to score TCR-TCR, TCR-HLA and TCR-CMV co-occurrence, with a repertoire-size bias correction applied to TCR pairs. To estimate false discovery rates, a later analysis permuted the HLA or CMV assignments 20 times. A later analysis grouped co-occurring TCRs with DBSCAN, adding TCRdist sequence similarity when clustering within HLA-allele-positive subsets. For co-occurrence clustering, repertoires with fewer than 30,000 or more than 120,000 public chains were excluded, along with four to six repertoires with anomalous nucleotide sharing. TCRdb carries this immuneACCESS record with in-frame sequences only. Its versions omit some clonotypes, under half of them owing to an unresolved V gene in the studies checked, with the rest unexplained. V and J calls plus clone size are reproduced from that table; the DNA served to infer D and trimming. The sample table records 190,000 or so clones; over 80% of these occur just once. Roughly 1.6% of the sample comes from the top ten.

The cohort was made up of under 800 healthy bone marrow donors. All cohort members were sampled while nominally healthy, although unrecorded immune exposures were likely present. The donor was CMV seronegative and belonged to the group of around 400 seronegative cohort members. A peripheral blood sample was collected from each donor, and TCR beta sequencing was performed on peripheral blood mononuclear cells. Genomic DNA was extracted from the blood cell samples with the Qiagen DNeasy Blood Extraction Kit. This chain joins TRBV12-5 to TRBJ2-2, with TRBD1 identical over 9 junction bases. The specimen sequenced was PBMCs. This receptor was obtained from a man between 50 and 59 years old in good health and CMV-seronegative. The encoded CDR3 is CASGRGQGTGELFF. The nucleotides read TGTGCTAGTGGCCGGGGACAGGGAACCGGGGAGCTGTTTTTT.